What follows are 4 T cell receptor beta chains derived from one specimen sequenced in a study of CD8+CD57+ T cells in acquired aplastic anemia. The sequenced patients had an expansion of CD8+CD57+ cells seen by flow cytometry. TCR beta VDJ and CDR3 profiles were obtained from a genomic DNA template. TCRdb fed the reads into MiXCR, producing one record per CDR3 protein. The repertoire consists of 120,000 or so distinct CDR3 sequences, with about 40% occurring once and the leading ten covering around 2.5%. Sequencing was done on a sample of sorted CD4+, CD8+, or CD8+CD57+ T cells (not recorded which) from PBMCs. Every receptor here comes from a human donor with aplastic anemia.

This sequence joins TRBV20-1 and TRBJ2-7; D is unresolved. This CDR3 is 14 amino acids long. Looked up from germline, CDR1 is DFQATT and CDR2 is SNEGSKA (reference sequence). V dropped 4 bases and J dropped 6 bases, with 19 bases sitting between them. CDR3 protein: CSATFGPVRFEQYF. CDR3 DNA: TGCAGTGCTACTTTTGGACCGGTTCGGTTCGAGCAGTACTTC.

This clonotype was observed many times. V is TRBV20-1 and J is TRBJ1-6; 9 nucleotides agree with TRBD1. J gave up 7 bases and V 6 bases, and 4 bases lay outside the gene matches. There are 13 residues in the CDR3. Germline V gene data show CDR1 as DFQATT and CDR2 as SNEGSKA (reference sequence). The CDR3 loop reads CSAWDRVNSPLHF. In nucleotides, the CDR3 is TGCAGTGCGTGGGACAGGGTAAATTCACCCCTCCACTTT.

This chain connects TRBV2 to TRBJ2-3, with 9 bases matching TRBD2. The CDR3 spans 14 residues. V lost 4 bases and J lost 2; bases outside the gene matches: 1. The germline V gene has CDR1 SNHLY and CDR2 FYNNEI. The CDR3, as DNA: TGTGCCAGCAGTGGGACTAGCGACACAGATACGCAGTATTTT. This codes for CASSGTSDTDTQYF.

As regards this clonotype: A clone one base away is much larger, so this may be a read error. Since no conserved phenylalanine or tryptophan closes the CDR3, a read error is the likely cause. V gene TRBV12-3 or TRBV12-4 combines with J gene TRBJ1-4; D call uncertain. CDR3 size: 10 residues. The germline V and J ends were trimmed by 6 bases and 8 bases, with 4 bases remaining between them. CDR3 amino acids: CASRGEKLFL. CDR3 bases: TGTGCCAGCAGGGGGGAAAAACTGTTTCTT.